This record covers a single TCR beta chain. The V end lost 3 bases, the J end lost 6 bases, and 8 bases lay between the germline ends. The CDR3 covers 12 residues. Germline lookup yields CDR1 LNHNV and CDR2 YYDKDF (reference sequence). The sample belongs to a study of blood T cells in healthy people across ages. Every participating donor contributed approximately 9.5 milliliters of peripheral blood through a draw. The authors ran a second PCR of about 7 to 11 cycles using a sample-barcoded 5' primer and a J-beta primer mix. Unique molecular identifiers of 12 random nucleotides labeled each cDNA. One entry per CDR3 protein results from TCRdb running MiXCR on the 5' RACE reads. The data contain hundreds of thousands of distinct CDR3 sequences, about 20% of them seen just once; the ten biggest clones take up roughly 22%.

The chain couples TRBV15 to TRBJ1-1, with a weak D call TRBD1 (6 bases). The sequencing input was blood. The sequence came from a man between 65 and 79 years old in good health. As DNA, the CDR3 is TGTGCCACCAGCAGTGGGGGGCCTGAAGCTTTCTTT. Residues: CATSSGGPEAFF.